Sequencing of this T cell receptor (beta chain) was carried out in a study of shared clonotypes between healthy human individuals. The study's findings and limits: Sorted-subset sequencing, rarefaction showed, was incomplete despite large depth. Sampling used blood alone; tissue repertoires probably differ.

Clones were read by immunoSEQ multiplex PCR, and TCRdb kept only the in-frame ones, dropping some. Of 550,000 to 750,000 clones listed, roughly 96% were seen once; the top ten hold roughly 0.1%. This CDR3 spans 15 amino acids. Germline V gene lookup returns CDR1 LNHDA and CDR2 SQIVND (reference sequence). V lost 4 bases to trimming and J lost 9 bases, with 19 bases between them. As to this clone: As yet, its antigen is unknown.

Terminally differentiated effector memory CD45RA+ cells were left out of the naive CD8 fraction, which was CD45RO-negative and positively selected for CCR7. This sequence originates from a woman in her thirties in good health. V and J are TRBV19 and TRBJ1-5, with D possibly being TRBD1 (5 bases). The sequencing input was naive CD8+ T cells sorted from blood. The chain's CDR3 is CASSKKGRGAGPQHF. The DNA for the CDR3 is TGTGCCAGTAGTAAAAAGGGACGGGGAGCTGGGCCCCAGCATTTT.